The 25 T cell receptor beta chains below all came from one sample that was sequenced in a study of blood T cell repertoires in COVID-19. Assay: immunoSEQ multiplex PCR; the TCRdb copy retains only in-frame clones and omits some. The sample holds some 120,000 clones; approximately 81% are singletons and the top ten take 3.8%. Sequenced input: peripheral blood. These receptors were obtained from a woman in her 50s with acute or convalescent COVID-19.

CDR3 amino acids: CASRPAGGGGELFF. The CDR3 nucleotides read TGTGCCAGCCGTCCTGCAGGGGGCGGCGGGGAGCTGTTTTTT. The chain has TRBV6-5 and TRBJ2-2, with 8 positions matching TRBD1. Looked up from germline, CDR1 is MNHEY and CDR2 is SVGAGI. The CDR3 is made up of 14 amino acids. V dropped 8 bases and J dropped 7; count of bases not matched to a gene: 9.

In this sample, this clone turned up a few times. The rearrangement uses TRBV7-9 and TRBJ2-7; 9 nucleotides line up with TRBD2. The CDR3 has 18 residues. The germline V gene has CDR1 SEHNR and CDR2 FQNEAQ (reference sequence). V lost 6 bases and J lost 0; bases outside the gene matches: 15. The DNA of the CDR3 is TGTGCCAGCAGTTTTTCGGAAGGGCTAGCGGGGAACTCCTACGAGCAGTACTTC. Residues: CASSFSEGLAGNSYEQYF.

This clone was seen a few times. The chain has TRBV5-6 and TRBJ2-7; 8 bases match TRBD1. This CDR3 spans 14 amino acids. Per germline, CDR1 SGHDT and CDR2 YYEEEE. V was clipped by 2 bases and J by 3 bases; unmatched bases: 4. CDR3 sequence: CASSLQGGVYEQYF. CDR3 sequence (DNA): TGTGCCAGCAGCTTACAGGGGGGAGTCTACGAGCAGTACTTC.

About this clone itself: Germline is not matched at one junction end, which may reflect a read error. The V gene is TRBV20-1, the J gene TRBJ1-4, with 7 bases that match TRBD1. The germline V gene encodes CDR1 DFQATT and CDR2 SNEGSKA (reference sequence). The CDR3 is made up of 11 amino acids. The CDR3 is CSATGGTEPIF. As DNA, the CDR3 is TGCAGTGCTACGGGCGGGACAGAGCCGATTTTT.

This rearrangement joins TRBV12-3 or TRBV12-4 to TRBJ1-1, with TRBD1 matching 8 bases. The V segment lost 6 bases and the J segment 8 bases; nucleotides outside the gene matches: 8. This CDR3 is built from 13 residues. The CDR3 here is CASSLGQGAEAFF. The CDR3 DNA reads TGTGCCAGCAGCCTGGGGCAGGGGGCCGAAGCTTTCTTT.

This clone appeared a few times. The genes are TRBV10-1 and TRBJ2-5; no reliable D call. This CDR3 region has 13 residues. V was clipped by 5 bases and J by 5 bases, with 12 bases between them. Germline assignment: CDR1 WNHNN and CDR2 SYGVQD (reference sequence). Here the CDR3 reads CASSPNIKETQYF. The CDR3 coding sequence is TGCGCCAGCAGTCCTAATATTAAGGAGACCCAGTACTTC.

This rearrangement joins TRBV24-1 to TRBJ2-3, with D tentatively TRBD1 (6 bases). Deletions cut 1 base from V and 3 bases from J, with 13 bases between. The germline gives CDR1 KGHDR, CDR2 SFDVKD. The CDR3 is made up of 16 amino acids. CDR3 in DNA: TGTGCCACCAGTGATTTTTCAGGGGAGTCTACAGATACGCAGTATTTT. It is translated as CATSDFSGESTDTQYF.

The chain uses TRBV7-2 and TRBJ2-1; 10 positions agree with TRBD2. CDR3 length: 16 amino acids. The V gene's germline CDR1 is SGHTA and CDR2 FQGNSA. V dropped 3 bases and J dropped 4; count of bases not matched to a gene: 6. The CDR3 protein is CASSLASGRGYNEQFF. CDR3 in DNA: TGTGCCAGCAGCTTGGCTAGCGGGAGAGGGTACAATGAGCAGTTCTTC.

The chain joins TRBV6-2 or TRBV6-3 to TRBJ2-5; the match to TRBD1 covers 10 bases. CDR1 and CDR2 (germline): MNHEY, SVGEGT. The J segment lost 7 bases and the V segment lost 0 bases, leaving 14 bases of the junction unmatched. This CDR3 comprises 18 residues. CDR3 nucleotide sequence: TGTGCCAGCAGTTACTCGAACGCGGGACAGGGGATTTCTGGGACCCAGTACTTC. Translation gives CASSYSNAGQGISGTQYF.

The chain links TRBV9 to TRBJ2-5; 7 bases are shared with TRBD2. The CDR3 has 14 amino acids. The V gene end was trimmed by 0 bases and the J gene end by 4 bases; junction bases not matched to a gene: 3. Germline V lookup: CDR1 SGDLS, CDR2 YYNGEE. The CDR3 sequence is CASSVAGGGETQYF. The CDR3 DNA follows: TGTGCCAGCAGCGTAGCGGGCGGGGGAGAGACCCAGTACTTC.

CDR3 amino acids: CATRPRSTTDTQYF. CDR3 sequence (DNA): TGTGCCACCAGACCTCGGTCTACCACAGATACGCAGTATTTT. V gene TRBV15 combines with J gene TRBJ2-3; D gene ambiguous. Germline-derived CDR1 and CDR2 are LNHNV and YYDKDF (reference sequence). This CDR3 spans 14 amino acids. The V end lost 6 bases, the J end lost 2 bases, and 12 bases lay between the germline ends.

The V gene is TRBV24-1, the J gene TRBJ2-3; D is undetermined. Germline V gene sequence: CDR1 KGHDR, CDR2 SFDVKD. The CDR3 extends over 13 amino acids. Trimming took 4 bases from V and 4 from J, leaving 8 bases between them. The DNA of the CDR3 is TGTGCCACCAGTGAGGCTAGTGCAGATACGCAGTATTTT. Amino acids: CATSEASADTQYF.

The chain carries TRBV18 and TRBJ1-4, with D unresolved. V was cut by 0 bases and J by 7 bases, with 12 bases left in between. Germline CDR1 reads KGHSH; CDR2 reads LQKENI. This CDR3 is built from 15 residues. CDR3 bases: TGTGCCAGCTCACCACCGGGAAGGGCGGGTGAAAAACTGTTTTTT. This translates into CASSPPGRAGEKLFF.

The chain uses TRBV5-1 and TRBJ1-1; D remains ambiguous. CDR1 and CDR2 from the germline V gene are SGHRS and YFSETQ. The V gene lost 4 bases and the J gene lost 8 bases, with 21 bases spanning the gap. The CDR3 contains 15 residues. The CDR3 spells CASSSRQVGFQEAFF. CDR3 bases: TGCGCCAGCAGCAGCCGGCAAGTCGGGTTTCAGGAAGCTTTCTTT.

The gene calls are TRBV27 and TRBJ2-3, with a possible D match to TRBD1 (5 bases). The length of the CDR3 is 14 residues. Per the germline V gene, CDR1 is MNHEY and CDR2 is SMNVEV (reference sequence). V dropped 2 bases and J dropped 6 bases, with 12 bases sitting between them. The CDR3 spells CASSLPDIDDTQYF. The CDR3 DNA follows: TGTGCCAGCAGTTTACCGGACATTGACGATACGCAGTATTTT.

The chain combines TRBV6-6 with TRBJ2-3; unclear D gene. The length of the CDR3 is 12 residues. Trimming pared 2 bases from V and 3 bases from J, leaving 3 bases between. From germline, CDR1 is MNHNY and CDR2 SVGAGI (reference sequence). The CDR3 loop is CASSYATDTQYF. CDR3 DNA: TGTGCCAGCAGTTACGCGACAGATACGCAGTATTTT.

The V gene is TRBV15, the J gene TRBJ1-5, with a weak D call TRBD1 (5 bases). Germline V gives CDR1 LNHNV, CDR2 YYDKDF (reference sequence). V shed 3 bases and J shed 2 bases, with 11 bases lying between them. There are 15 residues in the CDR3. The CDR3 loop is CATSSGGTGNQPQHF. The CDR3 region has the DNA TGTGCCACCAGCAGCGGGGGTACTGGCAATCAGCCCCAGCATTTT.

The V call is TRBV3-1 (or the pseudogene TRBV3-2), the J call TRBJ2-1, with 8 bases lining up with TRBD2. CDR1 LGHDT and CDR2 YNNKEL come from the germline V gene (reference sequence). This CDR3 is 12 amino acids long. J gave up 13 bases and V 1 base, and 3 bases lay outside the gene matches. The CDR3 sequence: CASSQGSGAQFF. In nucleotides, the CDR3 is TGTGCCAGCAGCCAAGGTAGCGGGGCACAGTTCTTC.

V gene TRBV29-1 combines with J gene TRBJ2-3; a possible D gene is TRBD1 (5 bases). The CDR3 has 14 amino acids. The V and J ends lost 3 bases and 3 bases respectively, with 13 bases between them. Looked up from germline, CDR1 is SQVTM and CDR2 is ANQGSEA. CDR3 loop: CSVDGRVITDTQYF. DNA for the CDR3: TGCAGCGTTGACGGCAGGGTCATAACAGATACGCAGTATTTT.

The chain has TRBV29-1 and TRBJ2-1, with TRBD2 as a possible D gene (6 bases). CDR3 size: 15 residues. CDR1 and CDR2 (germline): SQVTM, ANQGSEA. Trimming cost V 4 bases and J 0 bases, with 13 bases left between them. The CDR3 reads CSVGGTGGSYNEQFF. For the CDR3, the DNA is TGCAGCGTTGGCGGGACCGGCGGCTCCTACAATGAGCAGTTCTTC.

The genes are TRBV10-3 and TRBJ1-1; TRBD1 aligns across 8 bases. From germline, CDR1 is ENHRY and CDR2 SYGVKD. With 0 bases clipped from V and 5 bases from J, the junction kept 8 bases outside the gene matches. The CDR3 has 16 residues. The CDR3 nucleotides are TGTGCCATCAGTGAGTCGAAATGGACAGGGAGAACTGAAGCTTTCTTT. Translated: CAISESKWTGRTEAFF.

This sequence joins TRBV7-5 and TRBJ1-2; the listed D gene, TRBD1, was not tested against the DNA. TRBV7-5 constitutes a pseudogene. This CDR3 is built from 16 residues. CDR3 DNA: TGTGCCAGAAGGGAGACCGGGACAGGGGGTGTCTATGGCTACACCTTC. Protein product: CARRETGTGGVYGYTF.

This clone was seen only once. V usage is TRBV5-1 and J usage is TRBJ1-2, with TRBD1 identical over 7 bases. Unmatched junction bases numbered 5, after V lost 2 bases and J lost 4 bases. The CDR3 contains 14 residues. Looked up from germline, CDR1 is SGHRS and CDR2 is YFSETQ. The CDR3 nucleotides are TGCGCCAGCAGCTTCTTGGCAGGGGGCTATGGCTACACCTTC. Encoded protein: CASSFLAGGYGYTF.

The CDR3 DNA sequence: TGTGCCTGGAGTGTTAGACGGGACGAGCAGTACTTC. This gives the protein CAWSVRRDEQYF. The chain combines TRBV30 with TRBJ2-7; the D is unclear. V was trimmed by 0 bases and J by 5 bases, leaving 8 bases between them. The germline V gene encodes CDR1 GTSNPN and CDR2 SVGIG (reference sequence). The CDR3 spans 12 residues.

As DNA, the CDR3 is TGTGCCAGCACCAGAGCCAGGGTAGCGGGGTACAATGAGCAGTTCTTC. It specifies CASTRARVAGYNEQFF. The chain uses TRBV11-3 and TRBJ2-1; TRBD2 agrees at 8 bases. The germline V gene encodes CDR1 SGHNT and CDR2 YENEEA. V was clipped by 7 bases and J by 4 bases; unmatched bases: 12. The length of the CDR3 is 16 residues.